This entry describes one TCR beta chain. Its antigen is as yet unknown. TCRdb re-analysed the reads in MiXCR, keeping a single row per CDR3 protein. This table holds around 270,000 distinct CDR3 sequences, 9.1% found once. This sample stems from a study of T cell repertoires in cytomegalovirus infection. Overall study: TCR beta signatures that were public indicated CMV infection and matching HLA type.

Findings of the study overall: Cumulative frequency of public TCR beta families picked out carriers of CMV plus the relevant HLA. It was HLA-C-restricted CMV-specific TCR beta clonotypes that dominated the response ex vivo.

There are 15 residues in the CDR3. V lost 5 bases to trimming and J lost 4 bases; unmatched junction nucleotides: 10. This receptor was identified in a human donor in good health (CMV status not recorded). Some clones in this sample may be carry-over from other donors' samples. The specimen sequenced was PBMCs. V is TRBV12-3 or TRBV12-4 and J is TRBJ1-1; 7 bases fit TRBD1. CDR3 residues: CASSAQTGLGTEAFF. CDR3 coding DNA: TGTGCCAGCAGTGCCCAGACAGGGTTAGGCACTGAAGCTTTCTTT.